This T cell receptor (beta chain) emerged from a study of blood T cell repertoires in COVID-19. Methods used by the authors: Reference gene primer amplification gave estimated nucleated cell counts. Assay: immunoSEQ multiplex PCR; the TCRdb copy retains only in-frame clones and omits some. V and J calls and clone size are those listed in that table; D and trimming were worked out from the DNA. Here the sample spans 150,000 or so clones, more than 75% being singletons. Germline CDR1 KGHSH, CDR2 LQKENI. CDR3 length equals 13 residues. V shed 8 bases, J shed 7 bases, and the junction held 5 bases outside the gene matches.

This clonotype was obtained from a man in his 60s with active or convalescent COVID-19. Sequences were obtained from peripheral blood. The V call is TRBV18, the J call TRBJ1-6, with 7 bases aligning to TRBD1. CDR3 coding DNA: TGTGCCAGCCTACGGGACAGAAATTCACCCCTCCACTTT. Translated: CASLRDRNSPLHF. Supplemented by reference TRBV18 and TRBJ1-6, the full variable domain reads NAGVMQNPRHLVRRRGQEARLRCSPMKGHSHVYWYRQLPEEGLKFMVYLQKENIIDESGMPKERFSAEFPKEGPSILRIQQVVRGDSAAYFCASLRDRNSPLHFGNGTRLTVT.